One and the same sample provided the 2 T cell receptor beta chains below, sequenced in a study of human CD8 memory T cell subsets. Libraries for TCR beta were constructed using UMI-labeled 5' RACE. After re-calling the 5' RACE reads, TCRdb lists one entry per CDR3 protein, DNA absent. The sample totals approximately 4,500 distinct CDR3 sequences. The material sequenced was CD8+ T cells from PBMCs. The receptors here all came from a human donor in good health.

The chain is built from TRBV20-1 and TRBJ1-1; the D gene TCRdb calls, TRBD1, cannot be checked with no DNA. Germline V gene lookup returns CDR1 DFQATT and CDR2 SNEGSKA (reference sequence). The CDR3 runs to 14 residues. The CDR3 here is CSARVGQGYTEAFF.

The V gene is TRBV29-1, the J gene TRBJ1-5; the TCRdb call, TRBD1, lacks DNA for checking. Germline lookup yields CDR1 SQVTM and CDR2 ANQGSEA. CDR3 length: 15 residues. CDR3 region: CSVEEGTGGSQPQHF.